Shown below are 3 T cell receptor beta chains from a single sample sequenced in a study of blood T cell repertoires in COVID-19. Assay used: immunoSEQ multiplex PCR; TCRdb lists only in-frame clones, some missing. Here the sample spans some 70,000 clones, around 82% being singletons. Sequencing was carried out using peripheral blood. The receptors come from a man between 60 and 75 years old with acute or convalescent COVID-19.

The chain combines TRBV4-3 with TRBJ1-2; TRBD1 aligns across 7 bases. The CDR3 is made up of 16 amino acids. Germline V lookup: CDR1 LGHNA, CDR2 YSLEER. V shed 6 bases, J shed 7 bases, and the junction held 17 bases outside the gene matches. CDR3 sequence (DNA): TGCGCCAGCAGAACGGACTCAGGGGGGAGAGGTACTGGCTACACCTTC. Protein product: CASRTDSGGRGTGYTF.

This rearrangement joins TRBV19 to TRBJ1-2, with D possibly matching TRBD1 (5 bases). Germline CDR1 reads LNHDA; CDR2 reads SQIVND (reference sequence). V was cut by 2 bases and J by 5 bases, with 9 bases left in between. This CDR3 spans 13 amino acids. CDR3 sequence (DNA): TGTGCCAGTAGTATAACGGGGGGTTATGGCTACACCTTC. It specifies CASSITGGYGYTF. The full variable domain, rest sourced from reference TRBV19 and TRBJ1-2, is DGGITQSPKYLFRKEGQNVTLSCEQNLNHDAMYWYRQDPGQGLRLIYYSQIVNDFQKGDIAEGYSVSREKKESFPLTVTSAQKNPTAFYLCASSITGGYGYTFGSGTRLTVV.

V usage is TRBV7-2 and J usage is TRBJ2-7; tentative D call: TRBD1 (5 bases). V was shortened by 7 bases and J by 4 bases, with 11 bases between the two germline ends. CDR1 and CDR2 from the germline V gene are SGHTA and FQGNSA. The CDR3 is 12 amino acids. This CDR3 is CASTRTGYEQYF. Written as DNA, the CDR3 is TGTGCCAGCACCCGAACAGGTTACGAGCAGTACTTC.